Below, one T cell receptor beta chain is given with its context. The antigen remains undetermined. The data are from a study of T-cell memory formation after mild COVID-19. General study points: Memory sampled before infection contained some responding clones, suggesting cross-reactive memory joined.

Libraries for TCRalpha and TCRbeta carried sample barcodes and unique molecular identifiers via 5'RACE. TCRdb itself ran the 5' RACE reads through MiXCR, one entry per CDR3 protein. The sample gives about 470,000 distinct CDR3 sequences, about 18% of which show up once; around 12% is in the top ten. This TCR was sampled from an adult woman who had mild COVID-19 (a few samples of this study predate the infection). Cell type and time point are not known. The sequencing sample was made of PBMCs or a T cell subset sorted from them (not recorded which).

The CDR3 DNA is TGTGCCAGTGGCCGGGCCAGCTCCAACTATGGCTACACCTTC. Residues: CASGRASSNYGYTF. The V and J genes are TRBV19 and TRBJ1-2; no reliable D call. Trimming removed 8 bases at V and 2 bases at J, with 15 bases between. The CDR3 is 14 amino acids. CDR1 and CDR2 from the germline V gene are LNHDA and SQIVND (reference sequence).